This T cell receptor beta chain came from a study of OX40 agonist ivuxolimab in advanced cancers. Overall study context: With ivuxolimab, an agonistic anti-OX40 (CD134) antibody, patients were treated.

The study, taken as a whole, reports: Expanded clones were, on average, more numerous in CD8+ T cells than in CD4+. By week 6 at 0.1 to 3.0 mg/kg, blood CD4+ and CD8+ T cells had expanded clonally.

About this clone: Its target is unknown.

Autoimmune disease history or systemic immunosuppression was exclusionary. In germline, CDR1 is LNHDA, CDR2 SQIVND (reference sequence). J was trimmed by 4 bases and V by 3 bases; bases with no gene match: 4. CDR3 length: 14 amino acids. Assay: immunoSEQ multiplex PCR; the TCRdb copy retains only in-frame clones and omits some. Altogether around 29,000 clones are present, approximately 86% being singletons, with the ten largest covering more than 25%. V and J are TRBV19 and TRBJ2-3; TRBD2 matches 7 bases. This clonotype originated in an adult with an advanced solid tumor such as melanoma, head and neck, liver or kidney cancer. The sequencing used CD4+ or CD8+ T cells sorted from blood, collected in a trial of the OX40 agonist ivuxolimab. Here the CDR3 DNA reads TGTGCCAGTAGTATTGGCGCGGGGGCAGATACGCAGTATTTT. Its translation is CASSIGAGADTQYF.